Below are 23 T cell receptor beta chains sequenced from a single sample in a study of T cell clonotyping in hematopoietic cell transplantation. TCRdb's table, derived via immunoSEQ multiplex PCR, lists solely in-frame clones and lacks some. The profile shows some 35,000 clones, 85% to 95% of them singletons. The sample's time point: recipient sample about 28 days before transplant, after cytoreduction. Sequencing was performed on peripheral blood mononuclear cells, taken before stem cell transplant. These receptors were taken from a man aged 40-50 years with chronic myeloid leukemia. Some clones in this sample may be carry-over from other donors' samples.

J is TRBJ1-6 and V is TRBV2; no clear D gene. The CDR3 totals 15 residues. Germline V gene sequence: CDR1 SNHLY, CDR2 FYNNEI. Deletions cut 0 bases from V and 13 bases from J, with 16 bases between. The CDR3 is CASSEALLEVGPLHF. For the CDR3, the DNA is TGTGCCAGCAGTGAAGCGCTTCTCGAAGTTGGGCCCCTCCACTTT.

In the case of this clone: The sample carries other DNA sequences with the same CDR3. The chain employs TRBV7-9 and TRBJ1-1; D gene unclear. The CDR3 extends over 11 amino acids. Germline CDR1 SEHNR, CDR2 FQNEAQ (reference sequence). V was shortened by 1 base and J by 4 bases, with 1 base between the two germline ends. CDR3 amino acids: CASSLGTEAFF. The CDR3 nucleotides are TGTGCCAGCAGCTTAGGCACTGAAGCTTTCTTT.

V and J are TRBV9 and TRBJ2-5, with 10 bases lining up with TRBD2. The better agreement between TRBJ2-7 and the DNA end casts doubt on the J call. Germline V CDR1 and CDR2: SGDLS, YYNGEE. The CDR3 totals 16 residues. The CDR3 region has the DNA TGTGCCAGCAGCCCCCAGGAAGCGGGGGGGACCTACGAGCAGTACTTC. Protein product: CASSPQEAGGTYEQYF.

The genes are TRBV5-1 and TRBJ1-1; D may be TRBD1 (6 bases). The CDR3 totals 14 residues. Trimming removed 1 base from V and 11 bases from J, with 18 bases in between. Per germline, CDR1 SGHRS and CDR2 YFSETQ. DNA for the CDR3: TGCGCCAGCAGCTTGCGGTACAGGGAGGCTATCGCTTTCTTT. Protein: CASSLRYREAIAFF.

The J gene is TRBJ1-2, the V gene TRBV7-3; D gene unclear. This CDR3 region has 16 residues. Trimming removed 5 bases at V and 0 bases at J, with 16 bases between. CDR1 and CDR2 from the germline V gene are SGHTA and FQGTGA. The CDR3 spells CASSRALGLTNYGYTF. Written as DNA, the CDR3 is TGTGCCAGCAGCCGTGCACTCGGACTTACTAACTATGGCTACACCTTC.

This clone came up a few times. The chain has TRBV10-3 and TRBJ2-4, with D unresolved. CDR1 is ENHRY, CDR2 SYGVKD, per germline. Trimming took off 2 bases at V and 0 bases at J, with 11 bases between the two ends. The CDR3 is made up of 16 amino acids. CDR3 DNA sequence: TGTGCCATCAGTGAGGGAACAGAAGGAGCCAAAAACATTCAGTACTTC. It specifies CAISEGTEGAKNIQYF.

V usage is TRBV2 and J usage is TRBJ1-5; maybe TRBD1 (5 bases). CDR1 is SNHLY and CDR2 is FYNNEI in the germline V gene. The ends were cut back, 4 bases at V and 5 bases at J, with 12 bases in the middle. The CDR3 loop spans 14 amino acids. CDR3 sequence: CASSVGGDYQPQHF. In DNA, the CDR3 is TGTGCCAGCAGTGTGGGGGGTGATTATCAGCCCCAGCATTTT.

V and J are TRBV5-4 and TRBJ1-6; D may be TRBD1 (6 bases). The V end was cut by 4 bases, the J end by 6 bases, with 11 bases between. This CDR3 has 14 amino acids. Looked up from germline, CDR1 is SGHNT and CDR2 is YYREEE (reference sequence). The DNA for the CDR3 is TGTGCCAGCAGCGGGGGACACCTTAATTCACCCCTCCACTTT. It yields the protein CASSGGHLNSPLHF.

The CDR3, as DNA: TGTGCCAGCAGCTGGGGGGGTTTGAACACTGAAGCTTTCTTT. This encodes CASSWGGLNTEAFF. This rearrangement joins TRBV11-3 to TRBJ1-1; D is perhaps TRBD1 (5 bases). The length of the CDR3 is 14 residues. The germline V and J ends were trimmed by 4 bases and 0 bases, with 9 bases remaining between them. Germline CDR1 is SGHNT and CDR2 is YENEEA.

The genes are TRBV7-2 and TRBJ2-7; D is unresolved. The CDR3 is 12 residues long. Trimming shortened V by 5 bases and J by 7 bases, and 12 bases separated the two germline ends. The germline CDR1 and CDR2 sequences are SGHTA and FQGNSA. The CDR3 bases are TGTGCCAGCAGCGCATTGACTTGGGAGCAGTACTTC. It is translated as CASSALTWEQYF. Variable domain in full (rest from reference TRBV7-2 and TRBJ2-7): GAGVSQSPSNKVTEKGKDVELRCDPISGHTALYWYRQSLGQGLEFLIYFQGNSAPDKSGLPSDRFSAERTGGSVSTLTIQRTQQEDSAVYLCASSALTWEQYFGPGTRLTVT.

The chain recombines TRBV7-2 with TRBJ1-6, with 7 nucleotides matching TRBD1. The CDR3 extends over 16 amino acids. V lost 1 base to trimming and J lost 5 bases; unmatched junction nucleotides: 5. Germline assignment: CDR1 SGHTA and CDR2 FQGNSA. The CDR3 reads CASSLVLGGNNSPLHF. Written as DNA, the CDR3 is TGTGCCAGCAGCTTAGTGTTAGGGGGCAATAATTCACCCCTCCACTTT.

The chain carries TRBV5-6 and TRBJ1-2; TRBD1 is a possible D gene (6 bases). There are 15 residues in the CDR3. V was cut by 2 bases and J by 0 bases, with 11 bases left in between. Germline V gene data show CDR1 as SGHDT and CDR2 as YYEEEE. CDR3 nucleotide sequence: TGTGCCAGCAGCTTATTCAGGACAGCTAACTATGGCTACACCTTC. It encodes CASSLFRTANYGYTF. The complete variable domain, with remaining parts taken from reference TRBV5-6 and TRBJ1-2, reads DAGVTQSPTHLIKTRGQQVTLRCSPKSGHDTVSWYQQALGQGPQFIFQYYEEEERQRGNFPDRFSGHQFPNYSSELNVNALLLGDSALYLCASSLFRTANYGYTFGSGTRLTVV.

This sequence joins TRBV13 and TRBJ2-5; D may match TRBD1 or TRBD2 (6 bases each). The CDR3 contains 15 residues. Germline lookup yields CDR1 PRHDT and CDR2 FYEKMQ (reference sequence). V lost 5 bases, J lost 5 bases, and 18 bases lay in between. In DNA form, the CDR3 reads TGTGCCAGCAGCCCTCGACTAGGGGGTAAGGAGACCCAGTACTTC. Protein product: CASSPRLGGKETQYF.

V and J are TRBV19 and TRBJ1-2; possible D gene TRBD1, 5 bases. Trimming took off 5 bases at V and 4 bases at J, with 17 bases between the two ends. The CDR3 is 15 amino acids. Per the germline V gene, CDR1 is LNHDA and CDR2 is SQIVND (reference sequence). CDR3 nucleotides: TGTGCCAGTAGTGAACCGGGACGGCTTCTCTATGGCTACACCTTC. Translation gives CASSEPGRLLYGYTF.

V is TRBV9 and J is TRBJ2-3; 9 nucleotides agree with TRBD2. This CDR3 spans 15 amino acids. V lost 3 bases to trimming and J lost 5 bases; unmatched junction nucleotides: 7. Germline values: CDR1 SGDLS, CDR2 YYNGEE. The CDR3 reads CASSGSGGRLDTQYF. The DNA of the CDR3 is TGTGCCAGCAGCGGTAGCGGGGGACGATTAGATACGCAGTATTTT.

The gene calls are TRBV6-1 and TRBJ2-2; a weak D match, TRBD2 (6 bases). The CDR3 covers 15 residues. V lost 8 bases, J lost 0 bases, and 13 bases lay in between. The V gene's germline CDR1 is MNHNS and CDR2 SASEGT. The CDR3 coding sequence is TGTGCCAGCCACTTTTCGGGAGCGAACACCGGGGAGCTGTTTTTT. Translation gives CASHFSGANTGELFF.

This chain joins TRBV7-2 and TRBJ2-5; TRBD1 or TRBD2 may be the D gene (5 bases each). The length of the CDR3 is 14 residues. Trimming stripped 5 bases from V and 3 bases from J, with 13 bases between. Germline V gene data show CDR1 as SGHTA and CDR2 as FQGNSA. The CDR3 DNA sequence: TGTGCCAGCAGCCATGAGGGGCGGAAAGAGACCCAGTACTTC. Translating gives CASSHEGRKETQYF.

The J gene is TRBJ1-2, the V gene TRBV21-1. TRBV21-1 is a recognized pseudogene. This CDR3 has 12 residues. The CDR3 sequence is CAGEEGNYGYTF. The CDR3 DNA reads TGTGCCGGCGAGGAAGGGAACTATGGCTACACCTTC.

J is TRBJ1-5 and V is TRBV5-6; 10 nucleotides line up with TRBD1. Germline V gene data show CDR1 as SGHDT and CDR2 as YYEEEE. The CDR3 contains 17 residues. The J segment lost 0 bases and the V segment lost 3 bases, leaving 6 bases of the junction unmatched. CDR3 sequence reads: CASSSTGGAFSNQPQHF. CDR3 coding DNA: TGTGCCAGCAGCTCGACAGGGGGCGCTTTTAGCAATCAGCCCCAGCATTTT.

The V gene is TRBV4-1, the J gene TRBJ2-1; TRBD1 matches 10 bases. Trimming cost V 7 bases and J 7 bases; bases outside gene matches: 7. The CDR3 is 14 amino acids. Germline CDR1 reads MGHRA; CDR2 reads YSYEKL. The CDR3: CASKGGQGLNEQFF. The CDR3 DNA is TGCGCCAGCAAGGGGGGACAGGGGTTGAATGAGCAGTTCTTC.

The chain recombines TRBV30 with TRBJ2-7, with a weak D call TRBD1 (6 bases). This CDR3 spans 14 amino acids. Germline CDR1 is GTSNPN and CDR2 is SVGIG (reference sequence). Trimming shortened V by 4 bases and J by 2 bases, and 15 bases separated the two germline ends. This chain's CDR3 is CAWKAGAVTYEQYF. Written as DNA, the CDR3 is TGTGCCTGGAAGGCAGGGGCCGTTACCTACGAGCAGTACTTC.

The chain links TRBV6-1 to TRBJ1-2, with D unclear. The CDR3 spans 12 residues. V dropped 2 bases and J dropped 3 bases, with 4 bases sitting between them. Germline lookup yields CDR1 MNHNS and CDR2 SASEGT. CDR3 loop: CASSEYDYGYTF. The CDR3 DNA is TGTGCCAGCAGTGAATACGACTATGGCTACACCTTC.

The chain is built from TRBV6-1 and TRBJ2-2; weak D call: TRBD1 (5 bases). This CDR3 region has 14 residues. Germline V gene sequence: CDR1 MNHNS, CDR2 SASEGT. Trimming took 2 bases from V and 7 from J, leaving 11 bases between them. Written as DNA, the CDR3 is TGTGCCAGCAGTGAAAGGGGCCCGGACGGGGAGCTGTTTTTT. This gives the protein CASSERGPDGELFF.